The 28 T cell receptor beta chains below all came from one sample that was sequenced in a study of spatial heterogeneity in lung cancer. The time point: sample taken at primary tumor resection. Sequencing was performed on whole RNA extracted from tumor and nontumor lung tissue, or from frozen PBMC, and the material was left unsorted. TCRdb re-derived calls from the 5' RACE reads in MiXCR, one entry per CDR3 protein. The sample has 82,000 or so distinct CDR3 sequences; around 12% are singletons. The sample was PBMCs, taken at surgery. The receptors stem from a male donor with early-stage non-small cell lung cancer.

The chain has TRBV5-1 and TRBJ1-1, with unresolved D. This CDR3 is built from 12 residues. Deletions cut 5 bases from V and 0 bases from J, with 5 bases between. Germline V gene data show CDR1 as SGHRS and CDR2 as YFSETQ. CDR3 sequence reads: CASSGVNTEAFF. DNA of the CDR3: TGCGCCAGCAGTGGGGTGAACACTGAAGCTTTCTTT.

CDR3 nucleotides: TGTGCCAGCAGCTTAGCCGACAGGAATGAGCAGTTCTTC. This sequence encodes CASSLADRNEQFF. The chain carries TRBV11-3 and TRBJ2-1; a weak D match, TRBD1 (6 bases). Germline lookup yields CDR1 SGHNT and CDR2 YENEEA. The CDR3 is 13 residues long. Between the trimmed V and J ends, which lost 1 base and 7 bases, there was a span of 8 bases.

V gene TRBV5-1 combines with J gene TRBJ1-1; 9 bases agree with TRBD1. This CDR3 is 14 amino acids long. Germline values: CDR1 SGHRS, CDR2 YFSETQ. V dropped 6 bases and J dropped 4; count of bases not matched to a gene: 7. CDR3 coding DNA: TGCGCCAGCACCGGACAGGGGTCGGGCACTGAAGCTTTCTTT. Its protein product is CASTGQGSGTEAFF.

Only a few counts were recorded for this clonotype. This chain links TRBV5-1 with TRBJ1-2; D gene uncertain. Germline lookup yields CDR1 SGHRS and CDR2 YFSETQ. V was pared by 0 bases and J by 8 bases, with 14 bases between. The CDR3 runs to 14 residues. The CDR3 protein is CASSLDSSSGGYTF. CDR3 coding DNA: TGCGCCAGCAGCTTGGACAGTTCCTCTGGGGGCTACACCTTC.

Only a few counts were recorded for this clonotype. The rearrangement links TRBV5-1 to TRBJ2-7, with 9 bases matching TRBD1. In germline, CDR1 is SGHRS, CDR2 YFSETQ. After removal of 4 bases from V and 5 bases from J, the junction contained 7 bases not matched to a gene. The CDR3 is 14 amino acids. The CDR3 region is CASSPMGQGNEQYF. CDR3 DNA sequence: TGCGCCAGCAGCCCTATGGGACAGGGAAACGAGCAGTACTTC.

The J gene is TRBJ2-3, the V gene TRBV7-2; TRBD1 aligns across 8 bases. Germline-derived CDR1 and CDR2 are SGHTA and FQGNSA. V was clipped by 0 bases and J by 4 bases; unmatched bases: 0. The length of the CDR3 is 14 residues. The CDR3 spells CASSLAQGADTQYF. The CDR3 coding sequence is TGTGCCAGCAGCTTAGCACAGGGGGCAGATACGCAGTATTTT.

This clonotype was detected many times. V is TRBV27 and J is TRBJ2-7, with unresolved D. V lost 4 bases to trimming and J lost 2 bases, with 6 bases between them. The CDR3 totals 12 residues. Germline CDR1 MNHEY, CDR2 SMNVEV (reference sequence). CDR3 sequence reads: CASSSFPYEQYF. In DNA, the CDR3 is TGTGCCAGCAGTTCTTTTCCCTACGAGCAGTACTTC.

The rearrangement joins TRBV25-1 to TRBJ1-1; 9 positions match TRBD1. The CDR3 extends over 16 amino acids. The V gene's germline CDR1 is MGHDK and CDR2 SYGVNS. Unmatched junction bases numbered 9, after V lost 4 bases and J lost 3 bases. The CDR3, as DNA: TGTGCCAGCAGTGGCCTCATGGGACAGGGAGACACTGAAGCTTTCTTT. This gives the protein CASSGLMGQGDTEAFF.

The chain combines TRBV4-2 with TRBJ1-2, with 8 bases aligning to TRBD1. The CDR3 sequence is 16 residues long. In germline, CDR1 is LGHNA, CDR2 YNFKEQ. The V and J ends lost 4 bases and 2 bases, in that order; junction bases with no gene match: 9. The CDR3 is CASSPIPRTGNYGYTF. CDR3 nucleotide sequence: TGTGCCAGCAGCCCAATTCCCCGGACAGGGAACTATGGCTACACCTTC.

The chain is built from TRBV5-4 and TRBJ2-1; 10 bases fit TRBD2. Looked up from germline, CDR1 is SGHNT and CDR2 is YYREEE (reference sequence). CDR3 length: 15 residues. Trimming cost V 2 bases and J 5 bases; bases outside gene matches: 4. The CDR3 coding sequence is TGTGCCAGCAGCTTAGAGCGGGGGGGAAACAATGAGCAGTTCTTC. Translated: CASSLERGGNNEQFF.

V usage is TRBV6-1 and J usage is TRBJ1-1; weak D call: TRBD1 (5 bases). This CDR3 region has 12 residues. The germline V gene encodes CDR1 MNHNS and CDR2 SASEGT. V lost 6 bases and J lost 7, with 12 bases in between. The CDR3 DNA is TGTGCCAGCAGCAAGAGGGGCAATGAAGCTTTCTTT. Translated: CASSKRGNEAFF.

There are many counts of this clonotype. This chain joins TRBV7-2 and TRBJ2-7; a weak D match, TRBD2 (6 bases). The CDR3 runs 13 residues. V was trimmed by 5 bases and J by 9 bases, leaving 17 bases between them. The V gene's germline CDR1 is SGHTA and CDR2 FQGNSA. The CDR3 protein is CASSAPGERGQYF. CDR3 coding DNA: TGTGCCAGCAGCGCACCGGGAGAACGGGGGCAGTACTTC.

This clonotype has a handful of counts. The chain couples TRBV4-2 to TRBJ2-3; the match to TRBD2 covers 10 bases. The germline CDR1 and CDR2 sequences are LGHNA and YNFKEQ. V gave up 4 bases and J gave up 5 bases; unmatched junction bases: 3. The CDR3 extends over 14 amino acids. CDR3: CASSRTSGKDTQYF. The CDR3 DNA is TGTGCCAGCAGCCGAACTAGCGGGAAAGATACGCAGTATTTT.

This chain joins TRBV29-1 and TRBJ1-1, with 7 bases identical to TRBD1. CDR1 is SQVTM, CDR2 ANQGSEA, per germline. The CDR3 totals 12 residues. After removal of 5 bases from V and 8 bases from J, the junction contained 8 bases not matched to a gene. CDR3 loop: CSVTDRAWEAFF. In nucleotides, the CDR3 is TGCAGCGTTACCGACAGGGCTTGGGAAGCTTTCTTT.

The genes are TRBV5-1 and TRBJ2-5; tentatively, D is TRBD1 (7 bases). V lost 4 bases and J 2 bases, leaving 15 bases between the germline ends. The CDR3 is made up of 15 amino acids. Germline CDR1 SGHRS, CDR2 YFSETQ. This CDR3 reads CASSAGTAGQETQYF. The CDR3 nucleotides read TGCGCCAGCAGCGCGGGGACAGCTGGACAAGAGACCCAGTACTTC. Full variable domain (remainder filled in from reference TRBV5-1 and TRBJ2-5): KAGVTQTPRYLIKTRGQQVTLSCSPISGHRSVSWYQQTPGQGLQFLFEYFSETQRNKGNFPGRFSGRQFSNSRSEMNVSTLELGDSALYLCASSAGTAGQETQYFGPGTRLLVL.

The rearrangement joins TRBV29-1 to TRBJ1-5; 8 bases match TRBD1. Germline loops: CDR1 SQVTM, CDR2 ANQGSEA. Unmatched junction bases numbered 8, after V lost 6 bases and J lost 7 bases. The CDR3 runs 13 residues. The CDR3 loop is CSVAGGEGQPQHF. CDR3 nucleotides: TGCAGCGTCGCAGGGGGCGAAGGCCAGCCCCAGCATTTT.

The chain is built from TRBV6-2 or TRBV6-3 and TRBJ2-3; TRBD1 matches 7 bases. Germline V gene lookup returns CDR1 MNHEY and CDR2 SVGEGT. This CDR3 is 15 amino acids long. V lost 4 bases, J lost 2 bases, and 6 bases stayed unmatched. The CDR3 nucleotides are TGTGCCAGCAGTTTAACCGGGACAGACACAGATACGCAGTATTTT. It codes for CASSLTGTDTDTQYF.

This clonotype was detected only a few times. V is TRBV5-4 and J is TRBJ2-7, with TRBD1 identical over 7 bases. Trimming took 4 bases from V and 5 from J; bases not matched to a gene: 12. This CDR3 has 15 residues. Per the germline V gene, CDR1 is SGHNT and CDR2 is YYREEE (reference sequence). The CDR3: CASSLSGTGDHEQYF. The CDR3 DNA reads TGTGCCAGCAGCCTATCGGGCACAGGGGACCACGAGCAGTACTTC.

The chain uses TRBV5-1 and TRBJ1-3, with no clear D. Trimming shortened V by 0 bases and J by 0 bases, and 10 bases separated the two germline ends. This CDR3 has 16 amino acids. Germline CDR1 reads SGHRS; CDR2 reads YFSETQ. CDR3 in DNA: TGCGCCAGCAGCTTGGACGGGTCAAGCTCTGGAAACACCATATATTTT. It is translated as CASSLDGSSSGNTIYF. The entire variable domain, with the rest obtained from reference TRBV5-1 and TRBJ1-3, is as follows: KAGVTQTPRYLIKTRGQQVTLSCSPISGHRSVSWYQQTPGQGLQFLFEYFSETQRNKGNFPGRFSGRQFSNSRSEMNVSTLELGDSALYLCASSLDGSSSGNTIYFGEGSWLTVV.

This clonotype showed up just a few times. V usage is TRBV5-5 and J usage is TRBJ2-5; no reliable D call. CDR1 SGHKS and CDR2 YYEKEE come from the germline V gene (reference sequence). The V end was cut by 0 bases, the J end by 2 bases, with 8 bases between. This CDR3 has 14 residues. The CDR3 spells CASSLVSQQETQYF. The CDR3, as DNA: TGTGCCAGCAGCTTGGTATCCCAGCAAGAGACCCAGTACTTC.

CDR3 loop: CASSYSNLESEQYF. In nucleotides, the CDR3 is TGTGCCAGCAGTTACTCGAACCTAGAGAGCGAGCAGTACTTC. The chain couples TRBV6-2 or TRBV6-3 to TRBJ2-7; unclear D gene. The CDR3 consists of 14 residues. Trimming left V 0 bases short and J 6 bases short, with 12 bases between. Germline V gene lookup returns CDR1 MNHEY and CDR2 SVGEGT.

There are many counts of this clonotype. The J gene is TRBJ2-6, the V gene TRBV10-2; D call uncertain. Germline values: CDR1 WSHSY, CDR2 SAAADI. CDR3 size: 15 residues. V shed 6 bases and J shed 0 bases, with 9 bases lying between them. The CDR3 bases are TGCGCCAGCAGGGAACAGAGCTCTGGGGCCAACGTCCTGACTTTC. It is translated as CASREQSSGANVLTF.

This clonotype occurred a few times. This chain joins TRBV28 and TRBJ1-2; tentatively, D is TRBD1 (5 bases). Germline values: CDR1 MDHEN, CDR2 SYDVKM. The CDR3 is 14 residues long. Trimming removed 3 bases at V and 0 bases at J, with 8 bases between. CDR3 loop: CASSLTVANYGYTF. The CDR3 bases are TGTGCCAGCAGTTTGACAGTCGCTAACTATGGCTACACCTTC.

In its sample, this clonotype was seen a few times. The genes are TRBV3-1 and TRBJ1-1, with D hard to call. CDR3 length equals 15 residues. Germline loops: CDR1 LGHDT, CDR2 YNNKEL (reference sequence). V was clipped by 4 bases and J by 5 bases, with 17 bases between them. Here the CDR3 DNA reads TGTGCCAGCAGCCGAGAGACGGGTTTTAGAACTGAAGCTTTCTTT. This codes for CASSRETGFRTEAFF.

The chain is built from TRBV29-1 and TRBJ2-1; either TRBD1 or TRBD2 may fit D (5 bases each). Germline V CDR1 and CDR2: SQVTM, ANQGSEA. The V end was cut by 0 bases, the J end by 9 bases, with 12 bases between. CDR3 length: 13 amino acids. The CDR3 sequence is CSVEEPRGSEQFF. CDR3 bases: TGCAGCGTTGAAGAGCCCCGGGGCAGTGAGCAGTTCTTC.

This chain uses TRBV5-1 with TRBJ2-1; the D gene is possibly TRBD2 (6 bases). CDR3 length equals 16 residues. Germline V lookup: CDR1 SGHRS, CDR2 YFSETQ. V was pared by 0 bases and J by 4 bases, with 14 bases between. The CDR3 spells CASSLASSGFYNEQFF. CDR3 coding DNA: TGCGCCAGCAGCTTGGCTTCCAGCGGGTTTTACAATGAGCAGTTCTTC.

The rearrangement links TRBV28 to TRBJ1-2; tentatively, D is TRBD1 (5 bases). Germline assignment: CDR1 MDHEN and CDR2 SYDVKM. The CDR3 is 12 residues long. With 6 bases removed from V and 8 bases from J, the gap between germline ends came to 13 bases. In nucleotides, the CDR3 is TGTGCCAGCAGCCAGCGGGGCGAAGGCTACACCTTC. This codes for CASSQRGEGYTF.

V usage is TRBV3-1 and J usage is TRBJ1-4; possible D gene TRBD1, 6 bases. The CDR3 length is 14 residues. In germline, CDR1 is LGHDT, CDR2 YNNKEL (reference sequence). The V gene lost 1 base and the J gene lost 8 bases, with 11 bases spanning the gap. The CDR3 loop reads CASSQGQAEEKLFF. DNA for the CDR3: TGTGCCAGCAGCCAAGGACAGGCCGAAGAAAAACTGTTTTTT.